The clone carrying this TCR beta chain was seen once. Here immunoSEQ multiplex PCR was the method, and the copy in TCRdb shows in-frame clones only, minus some. Of 2,100,000 or so clones listed, approximately 96% were seen once; the top ten hold more than 0.1%. The data are from a study of shared clonotypes between healthy human individuals. The material sequenced was naive CD4+ T cells sorted from blood. Subset defined: CD45RA+ positively selected. The sequence derives from a man aged 18 to 29 in good health.

The CDR3 DNA reads TGTGCCAGCAGTGATAGCGGGGGGGCCCAAGAGACCCAGTACTTC. Translation gives CASSDSGGAQETQYF. The V and J genes are TRBV6-1 and TRBJ2-5, with TRBD2 matching 11 bases. V dropped 3 bases and J dropped 1; count of bases not matched to a gene: 1. Germline-derived CDR1 and CDR2 are MNHNS and SASEGT. This CDR3 has 15 residues.